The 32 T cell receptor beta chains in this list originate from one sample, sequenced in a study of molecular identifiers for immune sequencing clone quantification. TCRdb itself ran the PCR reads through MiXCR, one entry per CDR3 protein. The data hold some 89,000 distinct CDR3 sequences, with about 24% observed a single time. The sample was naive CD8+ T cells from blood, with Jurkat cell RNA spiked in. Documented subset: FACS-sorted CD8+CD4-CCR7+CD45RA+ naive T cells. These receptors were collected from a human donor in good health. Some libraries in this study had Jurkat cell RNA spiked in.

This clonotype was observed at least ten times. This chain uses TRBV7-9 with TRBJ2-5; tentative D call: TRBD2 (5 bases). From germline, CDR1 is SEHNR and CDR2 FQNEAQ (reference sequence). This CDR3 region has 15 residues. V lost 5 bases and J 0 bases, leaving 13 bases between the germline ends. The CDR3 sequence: CASSPIASYQETQYF. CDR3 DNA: TGTGCCAGCAGCCCTATAGCGTCGTACCAAGAGACCCAGTACTTC.

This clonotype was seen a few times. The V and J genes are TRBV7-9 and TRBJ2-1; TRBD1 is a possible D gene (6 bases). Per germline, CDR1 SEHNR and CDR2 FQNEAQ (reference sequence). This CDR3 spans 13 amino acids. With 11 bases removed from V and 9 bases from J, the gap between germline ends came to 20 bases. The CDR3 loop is CADHLPGAPEQFF. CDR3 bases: TGTGCCGATCACCTTCCAGGGGCCCCTGAGCAGTTCTTC.

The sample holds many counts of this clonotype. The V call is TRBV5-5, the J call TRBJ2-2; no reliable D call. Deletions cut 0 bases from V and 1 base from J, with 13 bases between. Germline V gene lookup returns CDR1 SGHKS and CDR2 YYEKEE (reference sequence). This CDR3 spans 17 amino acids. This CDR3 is CASSLASITQNTGELFF. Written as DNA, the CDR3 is TGTGCCAGCAGCTTGGCGTCAATTACTCAGAACACCGGGGAGCTGTTTTTT.

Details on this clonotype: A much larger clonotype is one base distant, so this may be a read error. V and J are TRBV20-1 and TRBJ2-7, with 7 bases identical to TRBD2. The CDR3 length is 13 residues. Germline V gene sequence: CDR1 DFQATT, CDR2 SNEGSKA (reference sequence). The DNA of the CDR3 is TGCAGTGCTAGGGAGACCCGGGGGGACGAGCGGTACTTC. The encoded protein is CSARETRGDERYF.

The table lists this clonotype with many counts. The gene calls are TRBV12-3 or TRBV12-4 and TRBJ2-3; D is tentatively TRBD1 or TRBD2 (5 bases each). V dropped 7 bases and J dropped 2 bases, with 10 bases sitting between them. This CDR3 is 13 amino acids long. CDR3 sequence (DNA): TGTGCCAGCACCCCGGGGCTCACAGATACGCAGTATTTT. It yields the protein CASTPGLTDTQYF.

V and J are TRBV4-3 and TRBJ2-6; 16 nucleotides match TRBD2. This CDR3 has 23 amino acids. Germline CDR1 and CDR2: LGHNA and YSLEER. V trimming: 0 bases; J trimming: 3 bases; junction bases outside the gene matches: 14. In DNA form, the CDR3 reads TGCGCCAGCAGCCAAGATGCCCCGTTTAGGGGACTAGCGGGAGGGGGTGGGGCCAACGTCCTGACTTTC. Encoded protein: CASSQDAPFRGLAGGGGANVLTF.

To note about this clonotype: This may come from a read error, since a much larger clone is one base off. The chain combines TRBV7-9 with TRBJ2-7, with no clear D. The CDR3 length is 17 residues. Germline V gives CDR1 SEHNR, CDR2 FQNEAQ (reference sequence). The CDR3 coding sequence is TGTGCCAGCAGCTTAGCCGAGATCTCCTCGGGCTCCTGCGAGCAGTACTTC. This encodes CASSLAEISSGSCEQYF. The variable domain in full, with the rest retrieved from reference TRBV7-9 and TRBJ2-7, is DTGVSQNPRHKITKRGQNVTFRCDPISEHNRLYWYRQTLGQGPEFLTYFQNEAQLEKSRLLSDRFSAERPKGSFSTLEIQRTEQGDSAMYLCASSLAEISSGSCEQYFGPGTRLTVT.

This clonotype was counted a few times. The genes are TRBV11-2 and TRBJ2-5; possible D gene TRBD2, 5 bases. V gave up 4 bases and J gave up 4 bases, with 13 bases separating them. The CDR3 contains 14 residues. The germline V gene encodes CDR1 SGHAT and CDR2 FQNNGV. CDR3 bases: TGTGCCAGCAGCTCTAGCTTTCAGCCAGAGACCCAGTACTTC. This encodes CASSSSFQPETQYF.

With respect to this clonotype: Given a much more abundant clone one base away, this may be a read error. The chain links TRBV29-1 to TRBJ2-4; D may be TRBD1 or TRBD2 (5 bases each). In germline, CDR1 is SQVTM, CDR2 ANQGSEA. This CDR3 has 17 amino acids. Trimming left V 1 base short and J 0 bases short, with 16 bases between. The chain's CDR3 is CSVEGWDRPLAKNIQYF. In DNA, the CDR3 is TGCAGCGTTGAAGGTTGGGACCGACCACTAGCCAAAAACATTCAGTACTTC.

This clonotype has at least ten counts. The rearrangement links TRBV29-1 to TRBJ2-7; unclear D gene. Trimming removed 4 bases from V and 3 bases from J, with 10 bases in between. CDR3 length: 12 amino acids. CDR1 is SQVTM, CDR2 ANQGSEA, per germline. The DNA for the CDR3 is TGCAGCGTTGGCGTGGGGTTCTACGAGCAGTACTTC. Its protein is CSVGVGFYEQYF.

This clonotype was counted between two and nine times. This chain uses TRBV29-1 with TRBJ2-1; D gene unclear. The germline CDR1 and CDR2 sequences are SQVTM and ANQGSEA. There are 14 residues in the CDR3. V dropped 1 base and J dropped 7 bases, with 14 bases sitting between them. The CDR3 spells CSVEGKGSENEQFF. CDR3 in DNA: TGCAGCGTTGAAGGGAAGGGTTCTGAAAATGAGCAGTTCTTC.

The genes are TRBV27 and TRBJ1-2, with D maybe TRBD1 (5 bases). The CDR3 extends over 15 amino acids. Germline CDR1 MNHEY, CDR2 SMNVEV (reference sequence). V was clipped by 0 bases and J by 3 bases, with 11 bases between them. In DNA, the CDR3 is TGTGCCAGCAGTTTATCCGGCAGGGTCGACTATGGCTACACCTTC. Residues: CASSLSGRVDYGYTF.

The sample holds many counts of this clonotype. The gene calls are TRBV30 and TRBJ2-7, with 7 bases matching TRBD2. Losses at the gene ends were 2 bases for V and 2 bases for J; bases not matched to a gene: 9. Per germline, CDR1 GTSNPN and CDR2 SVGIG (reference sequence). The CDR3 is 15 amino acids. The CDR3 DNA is TGTGCCTGGAGTACTTCCAGCGGGGACGCCTACGAGCAGTACTTC. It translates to CAWSTSSGDAYEQYF. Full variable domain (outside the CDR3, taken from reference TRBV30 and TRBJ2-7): SQTIHQWPATLVQPVGSPLSLECTVEGTSNPNLYWYRQAAGRGLQLLFYSVGIGQISSEVPQNLSASRPQDRQFILSSKKLLLSDSGFYLCAWSTSSGDAYEQYFGPGTRLTVT.

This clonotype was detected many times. CDR3 nucleotide sequence: TGTGCCAGCAGTCGGACTAGCGGGAGGTATTTCTCCTACGAGCAGTACTTC. Translated: CASSRTSGRYFSYEQYF. The V and J genes are TRBV28 and TRBJ2-7; 14 nucleotides line up with TRBD2. V trimming: 5 bases; J trimming: 0 bases; junction bases outside the gene matches: 6. Per the germline V gene, CDR1 is MDHEN and CDR2 is SYDVKM. The CDR3 has 17 amino acids.

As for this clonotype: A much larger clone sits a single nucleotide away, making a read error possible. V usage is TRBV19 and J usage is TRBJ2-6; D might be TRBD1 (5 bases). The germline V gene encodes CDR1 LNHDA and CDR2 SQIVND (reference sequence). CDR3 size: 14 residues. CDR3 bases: TGTGCCAGTGAGGACGGCTCTGGGGCCAGCGTCCTGACTTTC. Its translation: CASEDGSGASVLTF.

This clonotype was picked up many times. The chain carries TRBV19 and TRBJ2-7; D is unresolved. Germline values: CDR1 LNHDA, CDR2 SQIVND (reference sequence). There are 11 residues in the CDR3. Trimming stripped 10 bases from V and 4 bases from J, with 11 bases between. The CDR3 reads CATQYGYEQYF. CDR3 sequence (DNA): TGTGCCACCCAATACGGGTACGAGCAGTACTTC.

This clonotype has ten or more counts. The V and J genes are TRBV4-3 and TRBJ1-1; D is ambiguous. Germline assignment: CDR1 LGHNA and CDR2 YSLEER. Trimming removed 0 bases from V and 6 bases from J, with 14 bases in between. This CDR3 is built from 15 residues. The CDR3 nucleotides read TGCGCCAGCAGCCAAGATAAATTTGGGCCAGCTGAAGCTTTCTTT. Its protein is CASSQDKFGPAEAFF.

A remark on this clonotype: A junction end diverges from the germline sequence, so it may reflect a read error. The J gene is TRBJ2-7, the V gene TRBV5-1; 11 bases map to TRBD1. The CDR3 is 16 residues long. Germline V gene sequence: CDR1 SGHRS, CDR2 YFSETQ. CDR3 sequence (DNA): TGCGCCAACAGCCGGGACAGGGGGTTTCTAAGTGACGAGCAGTACTTC. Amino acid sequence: CANSRDRGFLSDEQYF.

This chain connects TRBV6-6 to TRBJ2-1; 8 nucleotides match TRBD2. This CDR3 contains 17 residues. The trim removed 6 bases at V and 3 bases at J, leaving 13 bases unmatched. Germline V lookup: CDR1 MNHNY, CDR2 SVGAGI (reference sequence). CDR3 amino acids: CASSLEIGTRHYNEQFF. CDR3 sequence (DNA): TGTGCCAGCAGCCTGGAGATCGGGACTAGACACTACAATGAGCAGTTCTTC.

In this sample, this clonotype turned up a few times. Here the CDR3 reads CASSLGTGRGGYTF. The CDR3 DNA reads as TGTGCCAGCAGCTTAGGTACAGGGAGAGGTGGCTACACCTTC. The chain joins TRBV7-8 to TRBJ1-2, with D possibly being TRBD1 (6 bases). Deletions cut 1 base from V and 7 bases from J, with 13 bases between. Germline V gene sequence: CDR1 SGHVS, CDR2 FQNEAQ. The CDR3 runs to 14 residues.

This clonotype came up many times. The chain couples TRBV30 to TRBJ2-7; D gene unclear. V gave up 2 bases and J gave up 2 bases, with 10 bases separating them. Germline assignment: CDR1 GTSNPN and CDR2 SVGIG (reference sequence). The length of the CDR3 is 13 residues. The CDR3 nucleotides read TGTGCCTGGAGTTCGGAGCCCACCTACGAGCAGTACTTC. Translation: CAWSSEPTYEQYF.

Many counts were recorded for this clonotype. CDR3 sequence: CASTSGSGNTIYF. In DNA form, the CDR3 reads TGTGCCAGCACCTCAGGGTCCGGAAACACCATATATTTT. The chain employs TRBV7-9 and TRBJ1-3; the D gene is possibly TRBD1 (5 bases). The CDR3 length is 13 residues. Germline assignment: CDR1 SEHNR and CDR2 FQNEAQ (reference sequence). V lost 7 bases to trimming and J lost 4 bases, with 11 bases between them.

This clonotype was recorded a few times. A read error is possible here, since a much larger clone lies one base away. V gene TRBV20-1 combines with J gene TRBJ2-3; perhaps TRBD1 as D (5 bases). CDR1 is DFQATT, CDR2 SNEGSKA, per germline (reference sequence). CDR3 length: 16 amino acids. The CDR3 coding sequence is TGCAGTGCAAGATGGGCCCTTGGGCTGACCACAGGTACGCAGTATTTT. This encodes CSARWALGLTTGTQYF.

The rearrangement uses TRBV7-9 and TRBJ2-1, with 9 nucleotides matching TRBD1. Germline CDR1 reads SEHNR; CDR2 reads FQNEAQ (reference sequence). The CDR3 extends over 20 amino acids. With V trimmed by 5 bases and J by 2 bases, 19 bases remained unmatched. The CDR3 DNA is TGTGCCAGCAGCCGGGTCACCCTCTTTGTGGGACAGGGAACCTACAATGAGCAGTTCTTC. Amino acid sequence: CASSRVTLFVGQGTYNEQFF. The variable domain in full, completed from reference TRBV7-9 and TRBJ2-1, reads DTGVSQNPRHKITKRGQNVTFRCDPISEHNRLYWYRQTLGQGPEFLTYFQNEAQLEKSRLLSDRFSAERPKGSFSTLEIQRTEQGDSAMYLCASSRVTLFVGQGTYNEQFFGPGTRLTVL.

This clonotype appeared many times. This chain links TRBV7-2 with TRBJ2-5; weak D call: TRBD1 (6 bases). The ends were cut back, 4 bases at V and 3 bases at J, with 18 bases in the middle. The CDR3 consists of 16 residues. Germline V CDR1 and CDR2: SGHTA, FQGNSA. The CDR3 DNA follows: TGTGCCAGCAGCTCCCATCCCGGGACACTGAAAGAGACCCAGTACTTC. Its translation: CASSSHPGTLKETQYF.

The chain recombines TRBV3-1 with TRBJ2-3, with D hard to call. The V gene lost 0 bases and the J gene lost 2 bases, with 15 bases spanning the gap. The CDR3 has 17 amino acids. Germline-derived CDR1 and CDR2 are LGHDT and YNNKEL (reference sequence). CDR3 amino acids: CASSQDLNGEPTDTQYF. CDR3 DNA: TGTGCCAGCAGCCAAGATCTCAACGGAGAACCCACAGATACGCAGTATTTT.

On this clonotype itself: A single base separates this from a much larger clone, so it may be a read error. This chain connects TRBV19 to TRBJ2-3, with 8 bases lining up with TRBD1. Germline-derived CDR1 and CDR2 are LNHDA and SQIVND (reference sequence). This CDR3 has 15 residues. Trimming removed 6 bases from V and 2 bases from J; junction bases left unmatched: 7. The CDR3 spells CASSAWTGPTDTQYF. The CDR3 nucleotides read TGTGCCAGTAGCGCGTGGACAGGGCCCACAGATACGCAGTATTTT. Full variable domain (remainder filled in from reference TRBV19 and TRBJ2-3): DGGITQSPKYLFRKEGQNVTLSCEQNLNHDAMYWYRQDPGQGLRLIYYSQIVNDFQKGDIAEGYSVSREKKESFPLTVTSAQKNPTAFYLCASSAWTGPTDTQYFGPGTRLTVL.

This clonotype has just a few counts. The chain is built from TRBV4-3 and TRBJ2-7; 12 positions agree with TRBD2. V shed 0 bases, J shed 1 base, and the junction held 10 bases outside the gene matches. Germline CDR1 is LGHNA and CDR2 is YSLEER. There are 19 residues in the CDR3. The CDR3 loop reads CASSQEDRPTSGGSYEQYF. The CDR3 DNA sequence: TGCGCCAGCAGCCAAGAAGACCGACCGACTAGCGGGGGTTCCTACGAGCAGTACTTC.

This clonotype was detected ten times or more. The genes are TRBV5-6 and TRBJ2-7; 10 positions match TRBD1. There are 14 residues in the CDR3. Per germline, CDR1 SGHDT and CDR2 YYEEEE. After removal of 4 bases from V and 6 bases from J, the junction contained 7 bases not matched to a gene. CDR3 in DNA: TGTGCCAGCAGCATCGGGACAGGGGAGGCCGAGCAGTACTTC. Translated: CASSIGTGEAEQYF.

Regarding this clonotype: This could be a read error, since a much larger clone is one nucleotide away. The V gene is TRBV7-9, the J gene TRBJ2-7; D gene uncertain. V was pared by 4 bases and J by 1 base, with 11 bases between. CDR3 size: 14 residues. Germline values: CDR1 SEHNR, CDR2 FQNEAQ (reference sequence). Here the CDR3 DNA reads TGTGCCAGCAGCTCAGAGATCGGATCCTACGAGCAGTACTTC. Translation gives CASSSEIGSYEQYF. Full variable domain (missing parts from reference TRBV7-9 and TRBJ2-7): DTGVSQNPRHKITKRGQNVTFRCDPISEHNRLYWYRQTLGQGPEFLTYFQNEAQLEKSRLLSDRFSAERPKGSFSTLEIQRTEQGDSAMYLCASSSEIGSYEQYFGPGTRLTVT.

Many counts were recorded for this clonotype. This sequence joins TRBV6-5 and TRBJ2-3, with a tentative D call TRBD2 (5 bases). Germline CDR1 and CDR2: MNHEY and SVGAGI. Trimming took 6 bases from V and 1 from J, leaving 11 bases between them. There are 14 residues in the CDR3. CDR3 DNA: TGTGCCAGCAGATATGGACTCGGCACAGATACGCAGTATTTT. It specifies CASRYGLGTDTQYF.

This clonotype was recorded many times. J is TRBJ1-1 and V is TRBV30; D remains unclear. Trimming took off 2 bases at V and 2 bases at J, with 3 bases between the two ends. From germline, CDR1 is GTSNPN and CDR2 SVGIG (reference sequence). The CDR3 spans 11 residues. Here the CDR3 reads CAWSLNTEAFF. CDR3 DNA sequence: TGTGCCTGGAGTCTAAACACTGAAGCTTTCTTT.